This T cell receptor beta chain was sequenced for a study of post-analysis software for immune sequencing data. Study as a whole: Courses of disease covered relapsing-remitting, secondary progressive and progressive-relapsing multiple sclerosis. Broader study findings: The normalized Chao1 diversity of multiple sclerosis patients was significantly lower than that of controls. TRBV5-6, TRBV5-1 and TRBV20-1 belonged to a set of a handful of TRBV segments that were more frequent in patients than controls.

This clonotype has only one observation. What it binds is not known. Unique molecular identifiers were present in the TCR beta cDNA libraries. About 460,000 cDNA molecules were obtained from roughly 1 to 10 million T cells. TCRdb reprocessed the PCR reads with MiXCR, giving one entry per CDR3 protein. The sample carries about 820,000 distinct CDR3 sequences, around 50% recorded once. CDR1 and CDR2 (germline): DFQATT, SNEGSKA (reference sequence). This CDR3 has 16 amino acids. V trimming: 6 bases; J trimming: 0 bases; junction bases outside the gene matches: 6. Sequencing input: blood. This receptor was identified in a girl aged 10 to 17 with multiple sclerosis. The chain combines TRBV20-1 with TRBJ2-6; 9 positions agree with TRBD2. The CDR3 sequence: CSARPSGASGANVLTF. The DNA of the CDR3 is TGCAGTGCGCGACCTAGCGGGGCCTCTGGGGCCAACGTCCTGACTTTC.